This T cell receptor (beta chain) came from a study of blood T cell repertoires in COVID-19 (TCRdb year 2020). Regarding the research as a whole: Samples covering the acute and convalescent phases of COVID-19 were provided by collaborators in the United States, Italy and Spain. The material from the prospective study consisted of cDNA or gDNA derived from T cells, B-cell-depleted T cells, or PBMCs. The dataset comprised deeply sampled blood TCRbeta repertoires from subjects exposed to, actively infected with, or recovered from COVID-19. The repertoires were released in a freely available public database intended as a resource for research on the immune response to SARS-CoV-2. Samples came from the ongoing ImmuneRACE study (first 160 participants) plus 1,254 subjects from 6 global collaborators. Nearly every sample came with metadata listing a de-identified subject ID, COVID-19 status, age in years and sex. Where available, HLA class I and class II types were obtained from metadata supplied by the sample provider rather than from assay-based typing.

The CDR3 contains 15 residues, cysteine and phenylalanine counted. The only DNA kept is the CDR3, 45 bases in frame from the first base. The germline ends are 7 bases apart after V is trimmed by 1 base and J by 0 bases. The germline V gene (reference sequence) provides CDR1 LNHNV and CDR2 YYDKDF. TCRbeta CDR3 regions were amplified from genomic DNA by means of the immunoSEQ Assay, a bias-controlled multiplex PCR. For the original study's pipeline: The number of nucleated cells in each sample was estimated by amplification of reference gene primers within the assay. To quantify the absolute abundance of each unique TCRbeta CDR3 rearrangement, sequence reads were collapsed and filtered. For each sample, productive Simpson clonality was calculated as the square root of Simpson's diversity index over productive rearrangements. This is the immuneACCESS table as TCRdb keeps it, with only in-frame sequences that have V and J called. A part of the clones is gone; compared with another copy, unresolved V genes explain less than half, and the rest is unexplained. V and J calls and clone size follow that table, whereas D and trimming were derived from the DNA. Present in this sample are tens of thousands of clones, 80% to 90% of which were seen just once. In total, the top ten clones hold roughly 15% of the sample.

Comment on this clone: Its antigen has not been determined. No base-level quality is on record; no much larger clone is a single base apart. The sample contains more than one DNA sequence encoding this CDR3.

Each collaborating institution followed its own protocols to collect whole blood in K2EDTA tubes. For TCRbeta analysis, collaborators shipped samples in one of three forms: frozen whole blood, isolated PBMCs, or DNA extracted from either of those sample types. Results and caveats for the whole study, not just this receptor: How much clinical and demographic metadata was included differed by source and by participant, and the metadata was provided uncurated.

This receptor was obtained from an elderly man with acute or convalescent COVID-19. Sequenced sample: peripheral blood. In this chain, TRBV15 is recombined with TRBJ1-3; the D gene cannot be named for sure. CDR3 protein: CATSRGRSSGNTIYF. The nucleotide sequence reads as follows: TGTGCCACCAGCAGAGGCCGGAGCTCTGGAAACACCATATATTTT.